Each of the 2 T cell receptor beta chains below was sequenced from the same sample in a study of blood T cells in healthy people across ages. With a J-beta primer mix and a sample-barcoded 5' primer, a second PCR ran 7 to 11 cycles. TCRdb analysed the 5' RACE reads with MiXCR anew, one entry per CDR3 protein. The table lists over 600,000 distinct CDR3 sequences, roughly 43% of them singletons. The sequencing input was blood. The origin of the receptors is a man older than 75 in good health.

This clonotype showed up just a few times. This sequence joins TRBV5-1 and TRBJ1-5, with 10 bases that match TRBD1. J lost 0 bases, V lost 4 bases, and 7 bases had no gene match. There are 17 residues in the CDR3. CDR1 SGHRS and CDR2 YFSETQ come from the germline V gene. The CDR3 nucleotides are TGCGCCAGCAGCCCCGGGACAGGGGCCTATAGCAATCAGCCCCAGCATTTT. Residues: CASSPGTGAYSNQPQHF. Full variable domain (missing parts from reference TRBV5-1 and TRBJ1-5): KAGVTQTPRYLIKTRGQQVTLSCSPISGHRSVSWYQQTPGQGLQFLFEYFSETQRNKGNFPGRFSGRQFSNSRSEMNVSTLELGDSALYLCASSPGTGAYSNQPQHFGDGTRLSIL.

The chain carries TRBV6-5 and TRBJ1-5; D remains unclear. Trimming removed 2 bases from V and 5 bases from J, with 13 bases in between. The CDR3 has 15 residues. CDR1 and CDR2 from the germline V gene are MNHEY and SVGAGI. This CDR3 is CASSYTGVTDQPQHF. CDR3 coding DNA: TGTGCCAGCAGTTACACCGGGGTCACCGATCAGCCCCAGCATTTT.